This TCR beta chain stems from a study of cytomegalovirus exposure and HLA in healthy donors. Study information: Prior work identified around 110 million unique TCR beta sequences in approximately 200 million T cells.

The PCR used 60 Vbeta and 13 Jbeta primers. The protocol was immunoSEQ multiplex PCR, while the TCRdb copy is restricted to in-frame clones and leaves out a portion. The table has 150,000 to 200,000 clones, more than 65% seen once. The study, taken as a whole, reports: Per a prior analysis, the majority of TCR beta V segments were productive roughly 87% or roughly 30% of the time. Most CMV-associated TCR beta chains appeared HLA-restricted in a later analysis.

The CDR3 covers 16 residues. Trimming removed 2 bases at V and 0 bases at J, with 14 bases between. The V gene's germline CDR1 is SGHNT and CDR2 YYREEE (reference sequence). As for this clone: Its target is not known.

The V call is TRBV5-4, the J call TRBJ2-5; no clear D. The sequenced material came from PBMCs. The receptor comes from a man in his fifties or sixties in good health and CMV-seropositive. Here the CDR3 DNA reads TGTGCCAGCAGCTTTGGGCCGGATCCGTACCAAGAGACCCAGTACTTC. Its protein is CASSFGPDPYQETQYF.